This T cell receptor beta chain originates from a study of beta chain features in type 1 diabetes. Whole-study findings and limits: For Type 1 diabetes patients, all four CD4+ subsets carried TCRB CDR3s that were moderately but significantly shorter.

On this clone itself: No antigen is known for it.

The CDR3 contains 13 residues. Germline values: CDR1 SEHNR, CDR2 FQNEAQ (reference sequence). Trimming removed 5 bases at V and 0 bases at J, with 5 bases between. The study reverse transcribed the entire isolated RNA, so it sequenced expressed TCRB transcripts. Produced via immunoSEQ multiplex PCR; TCRdb's table is partial and in-frame only. Of more than 300,000 clones in the sample, 8.5% to 10% were seen once. This sequence was found in a man aged 25 to 45 with type 1 diabetes. What was sequenced was central memory CD4+ T cells from blood. The J gene is TRBJ1-5, the V gene TRBV7-9; no definite D call. The CDR3 loop reads CASSDNSNQPQHF. The DNA of the CDR3 is TGTGCCAGCAGCGACAATAGCAATCAGCCCCAGCATTTT.